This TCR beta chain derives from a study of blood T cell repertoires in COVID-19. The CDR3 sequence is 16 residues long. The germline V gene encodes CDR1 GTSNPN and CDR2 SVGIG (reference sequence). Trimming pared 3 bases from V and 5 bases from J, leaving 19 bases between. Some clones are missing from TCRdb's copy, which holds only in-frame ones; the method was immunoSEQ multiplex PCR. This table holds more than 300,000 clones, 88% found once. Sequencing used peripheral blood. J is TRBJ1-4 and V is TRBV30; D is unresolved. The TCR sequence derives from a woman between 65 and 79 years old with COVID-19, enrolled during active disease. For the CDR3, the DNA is TGTGCCTGGAGCGCCAATTATGGGCTTCCCAATGAAAAACTGTTTTTT. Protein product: CAWSANYGLPNEKLFF.